This TCR beta chain was observed in a study of shared clonotypes between healthy human individuals. Study details: Samples came from a couple of female and a few male donors aged 18 to 49. General study results and limits: Depth was large, yet rarefaction showed that sorted-subset sequencing was incomplete. Non-shared clonotypes had lower generation probabilities than those shared by all four donors.

The naive CD8 fraction comprised CD45RO-negative cells positively selected for CCR7 and excluded terminally differentiated effector memory CD45RA+ cells. Everyone who donated was a Caucasian adult who lived in Nashville, Tennessee. Trimming took off 3 bases at V and 2 bases at J, with 8 bases between the two ends. This CDR3 is 13 amino acids long. CDR1 SGHRS and CDR2 YFSETQ come from the germline V gene. Clones were read by immunoSEQ multiplex PCR, and TCRdb kept only the in-frame ones, dropping some. The data show 2 million to 2.5 million clones, about 95% seen once. A word on this clone: Its antigen is not identified.

The chain carries TRBV5-1 and TRBJ2-5, with D unclear. The specimen sequenced was naive CD8+ T cells sorted from blood. This TCR was sampled from a man younger than 30 in good health. The CDR3 DNA sequence: TGCGCCAGCAGCTCAGGAGAACAAGAGACCCAGTACTTC. Amino acid sequence: CASSSGEQETQYF.